Below, one T cell receptor (beta chain) is given with its context. TCR beta chains were sequenced at survey level with immunoSEQ. Only in-frame clones appear in the TCRdb table, and some are missing; sequencing was by immunoSEQ multiplex PCR. The table has 60,000 to 85,000 clones, roughly 93% seen once; the top ten hold roughly 4.5%. The CDR3 runs to 17 residues. V was cut by 2 bases and J by 2 bases, with 15 bases left in between. Per germline, CDR1 MDHEN and CDR2 SYDVKM. The clonotype was recovered from a man in his forties with rheumatoid arthritis. The specimen was PBMCs. This sequence joins TRBV28 and TRBJ1-4; D is undetermined. The CDR3 nucleotides are TGTGCCAGCAGTTTACTCTTTCCGGGTTCGACTAATGAAAAACTGTTTTTT. Translating it yields CASSLLFPGSTNEKLFF.